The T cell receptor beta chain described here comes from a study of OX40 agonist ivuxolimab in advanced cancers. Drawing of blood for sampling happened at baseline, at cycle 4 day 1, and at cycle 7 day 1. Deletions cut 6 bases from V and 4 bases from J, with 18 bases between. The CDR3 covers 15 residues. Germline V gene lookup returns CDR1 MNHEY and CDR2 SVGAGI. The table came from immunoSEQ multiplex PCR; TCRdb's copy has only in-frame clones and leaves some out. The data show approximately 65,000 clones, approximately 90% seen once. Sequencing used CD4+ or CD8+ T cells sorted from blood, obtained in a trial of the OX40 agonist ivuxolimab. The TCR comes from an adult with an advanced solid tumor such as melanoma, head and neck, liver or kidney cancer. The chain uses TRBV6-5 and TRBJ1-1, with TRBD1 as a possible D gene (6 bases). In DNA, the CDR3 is TGTGCCAGCAGCCTACTAGGGCAGGGGAGCACTGAAGCTTTCTTT. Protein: CASSLLGQGSTEAFF.